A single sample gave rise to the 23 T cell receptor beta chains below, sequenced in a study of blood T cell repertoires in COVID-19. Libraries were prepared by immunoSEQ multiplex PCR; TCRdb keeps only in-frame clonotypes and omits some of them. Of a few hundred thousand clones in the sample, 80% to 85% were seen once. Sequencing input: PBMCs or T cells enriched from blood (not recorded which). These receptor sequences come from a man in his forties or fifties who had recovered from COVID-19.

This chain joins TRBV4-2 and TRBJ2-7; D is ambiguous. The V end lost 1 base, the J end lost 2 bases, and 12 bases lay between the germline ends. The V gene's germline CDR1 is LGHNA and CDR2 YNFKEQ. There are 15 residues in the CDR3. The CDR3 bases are TGTGCCAGCAGCCAAGGCGGCAGTGTGGCCTACGAGCAGTACTTC. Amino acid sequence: CASSQGGSVAYEQYF.

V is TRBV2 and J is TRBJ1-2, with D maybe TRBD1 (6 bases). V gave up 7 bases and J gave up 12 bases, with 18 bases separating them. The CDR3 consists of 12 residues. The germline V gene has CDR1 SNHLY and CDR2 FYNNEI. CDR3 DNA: TGTGCCAGCACCATGATGGACAGTGGAAACACCTTC. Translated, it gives CASTMMDSGNTF.

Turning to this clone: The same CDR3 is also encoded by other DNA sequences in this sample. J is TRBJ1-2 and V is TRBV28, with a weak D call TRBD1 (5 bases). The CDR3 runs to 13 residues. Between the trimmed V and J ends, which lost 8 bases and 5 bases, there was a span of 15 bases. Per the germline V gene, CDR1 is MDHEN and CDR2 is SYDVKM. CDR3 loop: CASSLGQGYGYTF. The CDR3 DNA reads TGTGCCAGCTCCTTGGGGCAGGGATATGGCTACACCTTC.

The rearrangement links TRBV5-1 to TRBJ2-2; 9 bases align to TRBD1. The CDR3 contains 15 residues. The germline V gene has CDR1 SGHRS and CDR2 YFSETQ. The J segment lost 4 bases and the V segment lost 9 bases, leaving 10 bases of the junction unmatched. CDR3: CATSGTGHATGELFF. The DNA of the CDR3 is TGCGCCACCAGTGGGACAGGGCATGCCACCGGGGAGCTGTTTTTT.

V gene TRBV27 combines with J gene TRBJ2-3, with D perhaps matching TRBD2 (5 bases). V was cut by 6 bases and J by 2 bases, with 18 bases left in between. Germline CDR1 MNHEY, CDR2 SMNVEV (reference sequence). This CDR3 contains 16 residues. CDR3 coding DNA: TGTGCCAGCAGATTCCTTACAGCGGCAGCCACAGATACGCAGTATTTT. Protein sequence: CASRFLTAAATDTQYF.

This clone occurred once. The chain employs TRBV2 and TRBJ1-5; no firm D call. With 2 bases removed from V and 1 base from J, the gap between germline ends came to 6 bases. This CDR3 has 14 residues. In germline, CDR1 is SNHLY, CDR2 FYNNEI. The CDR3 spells CASSERRSNQPQHF. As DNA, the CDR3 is TGTGCCAGCAGTGAACGGCGGAGCAATCAGCCCCAGCATTTT.

The CDR3 loop is CASSVGASGKETQYF. In DNA, the CDR3 is TGTGCCAGCAGCGTAGGGGCTAGCGGAAAAGAGACCCAGTACTTC. The V and J genes are TRBV9 and TRBJ2-5, with TRBD2 matching over 7 bases. The CDR3 loop spans 15 amino acids. Unmatched junction bases numbered 5, after V lost 0 bases and J lost 3 bases. In germline, CDR1 is SGDLS, CDR2 YYNGEE.

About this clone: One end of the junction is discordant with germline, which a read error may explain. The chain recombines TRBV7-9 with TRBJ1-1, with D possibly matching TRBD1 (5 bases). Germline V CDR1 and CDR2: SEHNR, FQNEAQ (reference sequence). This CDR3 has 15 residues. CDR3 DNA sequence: TGTGCCAGCAGGCCAGCCCACCCAGTCGGGGGACCGGTCCGATTT. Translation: CASRPAHPVGGPVRF.

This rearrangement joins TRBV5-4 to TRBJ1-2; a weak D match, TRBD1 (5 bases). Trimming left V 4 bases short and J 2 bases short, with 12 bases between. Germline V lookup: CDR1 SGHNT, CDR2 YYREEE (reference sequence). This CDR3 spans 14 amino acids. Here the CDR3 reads CASSVERQNYGYTF. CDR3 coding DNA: TGTGCCAGCAGCGTCGAAAGACAGAACTATGGCTACACCTTC.

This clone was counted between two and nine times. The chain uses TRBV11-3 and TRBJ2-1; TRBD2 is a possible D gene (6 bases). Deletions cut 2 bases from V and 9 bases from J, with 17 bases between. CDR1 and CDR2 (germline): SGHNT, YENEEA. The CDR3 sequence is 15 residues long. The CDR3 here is CASSLRWEEMSEQFF. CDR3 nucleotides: TGTGCCAGCAGCTTAAGGTGGGAGGAGATGAGTGAGCAGTTCTTC.

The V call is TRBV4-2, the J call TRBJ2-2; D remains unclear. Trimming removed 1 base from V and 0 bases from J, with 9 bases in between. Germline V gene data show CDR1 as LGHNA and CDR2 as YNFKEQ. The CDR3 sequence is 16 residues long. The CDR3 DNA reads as TGTGCCAGCAGCCAAGCCACAGACCCGAACACCGGGGAGCTGTTTTTT. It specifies CASSQATDPNTGELFF.

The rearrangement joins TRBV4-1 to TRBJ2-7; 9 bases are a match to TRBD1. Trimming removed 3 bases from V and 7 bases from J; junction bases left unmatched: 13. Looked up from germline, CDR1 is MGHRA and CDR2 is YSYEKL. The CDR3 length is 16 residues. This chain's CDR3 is CASSHGTGTGTKEQYF. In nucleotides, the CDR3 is TGCGCCAGCAGCCACGGTACCGGGACAGGGACTAAGGAGCAGTACTTC.

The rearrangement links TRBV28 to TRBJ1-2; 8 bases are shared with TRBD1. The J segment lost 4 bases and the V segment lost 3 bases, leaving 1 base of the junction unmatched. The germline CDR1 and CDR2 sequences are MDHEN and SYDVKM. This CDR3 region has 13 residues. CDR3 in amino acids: CASSFGQGYGYTF. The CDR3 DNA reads TGTGCCAGCAGTTTCGGACAGGGCTATGGCTACACCTTC.

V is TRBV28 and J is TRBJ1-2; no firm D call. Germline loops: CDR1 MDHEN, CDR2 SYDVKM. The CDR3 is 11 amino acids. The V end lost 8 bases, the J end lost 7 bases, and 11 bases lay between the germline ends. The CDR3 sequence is CASRVTSGYTF. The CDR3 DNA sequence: TGTGCCAGCCGGGTGACTAGTGGCTACACCTTC.

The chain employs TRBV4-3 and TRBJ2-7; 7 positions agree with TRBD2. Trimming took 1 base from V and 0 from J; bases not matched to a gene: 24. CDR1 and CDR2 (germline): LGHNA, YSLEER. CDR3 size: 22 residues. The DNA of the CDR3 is TGCGCCAGCAGCCAAGGAATAATGTGGAGGCGGGAGCCAAAGGAAAGCTCCTACGAGCAGTACTTC. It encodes CASSQGIMWRREPKESSYEQYF.

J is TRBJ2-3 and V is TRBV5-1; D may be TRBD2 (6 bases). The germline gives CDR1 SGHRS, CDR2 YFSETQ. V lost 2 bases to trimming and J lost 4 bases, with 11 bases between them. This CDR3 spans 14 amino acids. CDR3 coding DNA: TGCGCCAGCAGCTTAGGCGGGACGGCAGATACGCAGTATTTT. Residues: CASSLGGTADTQYF. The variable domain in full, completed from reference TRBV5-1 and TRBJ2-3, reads KAGVTQTPRYLIKTRGQQVTLSCSPISGHRSVSWYQQTPGQGLQFLFEYFSETQRNKGNFPGRFSGRQFSNSRSEMNVSTLELGDSALYLCASSLGGTADTQYFGPGTRLTVL.

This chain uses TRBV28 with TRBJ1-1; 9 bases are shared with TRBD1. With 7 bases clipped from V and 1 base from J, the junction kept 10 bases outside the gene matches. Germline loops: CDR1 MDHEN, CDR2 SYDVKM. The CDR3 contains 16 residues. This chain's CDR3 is CASTPIGTGTNTEAFF. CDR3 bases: TGTGCCAGCACCCCCATCGGGACAGGGACGAACACTGAAGCTTTCTTT. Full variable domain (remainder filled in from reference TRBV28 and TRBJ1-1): DVKVTQSSRYLVKRTGEKVFLECVQDMDHENMFWYRQDPGLGLRLIYFSYDVKMKEKGDIPEGYSVSREKKERFSLILESASTNQTSMYLCASTPIGTGTNTEAFFGQGTRLTVV.

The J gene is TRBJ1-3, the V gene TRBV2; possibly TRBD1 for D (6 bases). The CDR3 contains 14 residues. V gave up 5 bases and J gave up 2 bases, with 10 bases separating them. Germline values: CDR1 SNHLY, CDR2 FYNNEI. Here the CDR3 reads CASSTGTTGNTIYF. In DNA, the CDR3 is TGTGCCAGCAGTACAGGGACAACTGGAAACACCATATATTTT.

CDR3 bases: TGCGCCAGCAGCTTGAGTGCGGGGGAATACAATGAGCAGTTCTTC. This codes for CASSLSAGEYNEQFF. V usage is TRBV5-1 and J usage is TRBJ2-1; 7 nucleotides match TRBD2. The CDR3 spans 15 residues. Germline V gene lookup returns CDR1 SGHRS and CDR2 YFSETQ. Unmatched junction bases numbered 5, after V lost 1 base and J lost 4 bases.

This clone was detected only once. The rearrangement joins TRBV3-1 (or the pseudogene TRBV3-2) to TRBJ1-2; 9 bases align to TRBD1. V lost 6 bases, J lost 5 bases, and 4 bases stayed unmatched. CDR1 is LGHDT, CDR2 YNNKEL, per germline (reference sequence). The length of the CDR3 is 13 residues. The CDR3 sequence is CASSGTGWYGYTF. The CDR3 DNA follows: TGTGCCAGCAGTGGGACAGGGTGGTATGGCTACACCTTC.

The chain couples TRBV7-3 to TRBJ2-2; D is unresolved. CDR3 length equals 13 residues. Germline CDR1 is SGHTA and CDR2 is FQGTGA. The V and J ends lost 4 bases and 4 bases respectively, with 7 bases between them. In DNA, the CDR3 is TGTGCCAGCAGCTCCCAGATCACCGGGGAGCTGTTTTTT. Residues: CASSSQITGELFF.

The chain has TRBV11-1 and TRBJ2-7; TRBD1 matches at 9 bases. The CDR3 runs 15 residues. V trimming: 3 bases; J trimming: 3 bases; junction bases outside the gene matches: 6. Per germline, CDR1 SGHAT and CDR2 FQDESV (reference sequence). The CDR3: CASSLRQGVLYEQYF. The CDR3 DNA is TGTGCCAGCAGCTTGCGACAGGGGGTGCTCTACGAGCAGTACTTC.

The CDR3 reads CASTTGNTYNEQFF. CDR3 in DNA: TGTGCCAGCACTACAGGGAACACCTACAATGAGCAGTTCTTC. The V gene is TRBV28, the J gene TRBJ2-1; maybe TRBD1 (6 bases). Germline V gene lookup returns CDR1 MDHEN and CDR2 SYDVKM. V was pared by 7 bases and J by 2 bases, with 12 bases between. This CDR3 has 14 residues.